What follows are 23 T cell receptor beta chains derived from one specimen sequenced in a study of blood T cell repertoires in COVID-19. Profiling relied on immunoSEQ multiplex PCR, and the TCRdb table lists in-frame clones only, not all of them. This table has about 320,000 clones, around 92% appearing once. Input material: peripheral blood. All receptors come from a man younger than 30 who had recovered from COVID-19.

J is TRBJ2-6 and V is TRBV3-1 (or the pseudogene TRBV3-2); a possible D gene is TRBD2 (5 bases). V lost 3 bases and J lost 4, with 13 bases in between. The CDR3 is 16 amino acids. Germline V gene sequence: CDR1 LGHDT, CDR2 YNNKEL (reference sequence). The CDR3 region has the DNA TGTGCCAGCAGCCAGGGTGGTCCTAGCGGGGCCAACGTCCTGACTTTC. Protein sequence: CASSQGGPSGANVLTF.

This chain uses TRBV19 with TRBJ2-2; D may be TRBD2 (6 bases). CDR1 and CDR2 (germline): LNHDA, SQIVND (reference sequence). Trimming pared 5 bases from V and 1 base from J, leaving 11 bases between. This CDR3 is built from 15 residues. This CDR3 reads CASSSPGENTGELFF. The CDR3 DNA reads TGTGCCAGTAGTTCTCCGGGAGAGAACACCGGGGAGCTGTTTTTT. The full variable domain, its missing parts supplied by reference TRBV19 and TRBJ2-2, is DGGITQSPKYLFRKEGQNVTLSCEQNLNHDAMYWYRQDPGQGLRLIYYSQIVNDFQKGDIAEGYSVSREKKESFPLTVTSAQKNPTAFYLCASSSPGENTGELFFGEGSRLTVL.

The V gene is TRBV30, the J gene TRBJ1-1; the D is unclear. Germline values: CDR1 GTSNPN, CDR2 SVGIG (reference sequence). V dropped 4 bases and J dropped 1 base, with 13 bases sitting between them. The length of the CDR3 is 14 residues. The CDR3 region is CAWTHFPGNTEAFF. The CDR3 DNA reads as TGTGCCTGGACTCATTTCCCGGGGAACACTGAAGCTTTCTTT.

This clone was seen a single time. CDR3 nucleotide sequence: TGTGCCAGCAGTTACGACAGAGATAGCAATCAGCCCCAGCATTTT. Protein sequence: CASSYDRDSNQPQHF. The chain couples TRBV6-5 to TRBJ1-5; D possibly corresponds to TRBD1 (5 bases). The germline V gene has CDR1 MNHEY and CDR2 SVGAGI. The CDR3 consists of 15 residues. V shed 2 bases and J shed 0 bases, with 8 bases lying between them.

The J gene is TRBJ1-3, the V gene TRBV29-1; TRBD1 might be the D (6 bases). Germline loops: CDR1 SQVTM, CDR2 ANQGSEA. Trimming left V 1 base short and J 8 bases short, with 15 bases between. This CDR3 is built from 14 residues. The CDR3 sequence: CSVEAPTAGDTIYF. The DNA of the CDR3 is TGCAGCGTTGAAGCACCTACAGCAGGGGACACCATATATTTT.

The CDR3 is CSVPGQELTDTQYF. The CDR3 DNA is TGCAGCGTTCCTGGACAGGAGTTGACAGATACGCAGTATTTT. V usage is TRBV29-1 and J usage is TRBJ2-3; TRBD1 matches at 7 bases. CDR1 is SQVTM, CDR2 ANQGSEA, per germline. The CDR3 sequence is 14 residues long. Trimming removed 5 bases from V and 3 bases from J; junction bases left unmatched: 8.

This clone has only one observation. V usage is TRBV6-5 and J usage is TRBJ1-1; D unresolved. The length of the CDR3 is 13 residues. The germline V and J ends were trimmed by 6 bases and 2 bases, with 10 bases remaining between them. Germline V CDR1 and CDR2: MNHEY, SVGAGI. The CDR3 reads CASRARPNTEAFF. The CDR3 DNA sequence: TGTGCCAGCAGGGCGAGGCCAAACACTGAAGCTTTCTTT.

The chain recombines TRBV5-1 with TRBJ2-3; 10 bases fit TRBD2. Trimming took 0 bases from V and 5 from J; bases not matched to a gene: 6. CDR3 length: 16 amino acids. Germline-derived CDR1 and CDR2 are SGHRS and YFSETQ. This CDR3 is CASSLERAGGRDTQYF. CDR3 coding DNA: TGCGCCAGCAGCTTGGAAAGAGCGGGGGGGCGAGATACGCAGTATTTT.

The chain uses TRBV10-2 and TRBJ1-2; 10 bases map to TRBD1. Germline loops: CDR1 WSHSY, CDR2 SAAADI. J lost 6 bases, V lost 3 bases, and 7 bases had no gene match. This CDR3 region has 15 residues. The CDR3 DNA reads TGCGCCAGCAGTGATAATTTCGGGACAGGGGATGGCTACACCTTC. Its protein is CASSDNFGTGDGYTF.

The gene calls are TRBV2 and TRBJ2-7; 8 nucleotides agree with TRBD2. The CDR3 has 16 amino acids. The V gene end was trimmed by 10 bases and the J gene end by 0 bases; junction bases not matched to a gene: 14. Germline V gene sequence: CDR1 SNHLY, CDR2 FYNNEI. The DNA for the CDR3 is TGTGCCACATTACGGAGCGGGAGTCAGGACTCCTACGAGCAGTACTTC. It translates to CATLRSGSQDSYEQYF.

The chain employs TRBV19 and TRBJ1-4; D remains unclear. V was trimmed by 7 bases and J by 0 bases, leaving 9 bases between them. The CDR3 spans 14 residues. From germline, CDR1 is LNHDA and CDR2 SQIVND (reference sequence). The CDR3 coding sequence is TGTGCCAGTACACTTCACGCAACTAATGAAAAACTGTTTTTT. Protein sequence: CASTLHATNEKLFF.

V usage is TRBV5-1 and J usage is TRBJ2-7; 8 bases match TRBD2. The CDR3 extends over 14 amino acids. CDR1 is SGHRS, CDR2 YFSETQ, per germline. J lost 2 bases, V lost 3 bases, and 4 bases had no gene match. Here the CDR3 reads CASSSRGGTYEQYF. CDR3 DNA: TGCGCCAGCAGCTCCCGCGGGGGGACCTACGAGCAGTACTTC.

As DNA, the CDR3 is TGTGCCAGCAGCTTAACAGGGAGCCCCGAGCAGTACTTC. The encoded protein is CASSLTGSPEQYF. The rearrangement joins TRBV7-9 to TRBJ2-7, with D possibly TRBD1 on 6 matching bases. The CDR3 runs to 13 residues. Germline V gene data show CDR1 as SEHNR and CDR2 as FQNEAQ (reference sequence). V was shortened by 2 bases and J by 6 bases, with 11 bases between the two germline ends. Supplemented by reference TRBV7-9 and TRBJ2-7, the full variable domain reads DTGVSQNPRHKITKRGQNVTFRCDPISEHNRLYWYRQTLGQGPEFLTYFQNEAQLEKSRLLSDRFSAERPKGSFSTLEIQRTEQGDSAMYLCASSLTGSPEQYFGPGTRLTVT.

The gene calls are TRBV27 and TRBJ1-6, with a possible D match to TRBD1 (5 bases). Germline V lookup: CDR1 MNHEY, CDR2 SMNVEV (reference sequence). The CDR3 loop spans 14 amino acids. Trimming cost V 3 bases and J 10 bases, with 13 bases left between them. The CDR3 nucleotides read TGTGCCAGCAGTTTCTCAGGGAATTACTCACCCCTCCACTTT. Its translation is CASSFSGNYSPLHF.

The chain is built from TRBV7-9 and TRBJ2-5; D may be TRBD2 (5 bases). The ends were cut back, 4 bases at V and 5 bases at J, with 17 bases in the middle. CDR1 is SEHNR and CDR2 is FQNEAQ in the germline V gene (reference sequence). CDR3 length: 15 residues. In nucleotides, the CDR3 is TGTGCCAGCAGCTCTCGGGTGGGGTGGGAGGAGACCCAGTACTTC. It specifies CASSSRVGWEETQYF.

The genes are TRBV7-6 and TRBJ2-7, with 7 bases matching TRBD2. J was trimmed by 5 bases and V by 2 bases; bases with no gene match: 9. Germline CDR1 is SGHVS and CDR2 is FNYEAQ. The length of the CDR3 is 15 residues. CDR3 bases: TGTGCCAGCAGCTTATGGACTAGTGATACCCACGAGCAGTACTTC. Translated, it gives CASSLWTSDTHEQYF.

The gene calls are TRBV19 and TRBJ1-1, with D unclear. Germline V gene lookup returns CDR1 LNHDA and CDR2 SQIVND (reference sequence). V gave up 4 bases and J gave up 5 bases, with 14 bases separating them. CDR3 length: 14 amino acids. CDR3 sequence reads: CASSTAVTFTEAFF. CDR3 nucleotide sequence: TGTGCCAGTAGTACGGCGGTCACGTTTACTGAAGCTTTCTTT.

The rearrangement links TRBV6-6 to TRBJ1-5; 10 nucleotides agree with TRBD1. The CDR3 extends over 15 amino acids. Germline assignment: CDR1 MNHNY and CDR2 SVGAGI (reference sequence). V was pared by 6 bases and J by 3 bases, with 5 bases of the junction left unmatched. The CDR3 region is CASSWTGGFNQPQHF. As DNA, the CDR3 is TGTGCCAGCAGCTGGACAGGGGGATTCAATCAGCCCCAGCATTTT.

This chain links TRBV4-1 with TRBJ2-2, with TRBD1 as a possible D gene (6 bases). CDR1 is MGHRA, CDR2 YSYEKL, per germline. The CDR3 is 14 amino acids. Trimming shortened V by 0 bases and J by 6 bases, and 8 bases separated the two germline ends. The CDR3 DNA reads TGCGCCAGCAGCCAAGAGGGGGCTGCCGGGGAGCTGTTTTTT. Translating it yields CASSQEGAAGELFF.

The V call is TRBV12-3 or TRBV12-4, the J call TRBJ1-1; D might be TRBD1 (5 bases). Trimming stripped 6 bases from V and 4 bases from J, with 12 bases between. This CDR3 is built from 13 residues. The CDR3 reads CASSQGVGTEAFF. CDR3 sequence (DNA): TGTGCCAGCAGCCAAGGGGTCGGCACTGAAGCTTTCTTT.

The chain carries TRBV5-1 and TRBJ1-3; tentative D call: TRBD1 (6 bases). The CDR3 runs to 13 residues. Trimming removed 3 bases at V and 2 bases at J, with 6 bases between. Germline values: CDR1 SGHRS, CDR2 YFSETQ. In DNA, the CDR3 is TGCGCCAGCAGCTGGGACACTGGAAACACCATATATTTT. This codes for CASSWDTGNTIYF.

This chain uses TRBV7-8 with TRBJ1-2; D unclear. The CDR3 length is 14 residues. V was shortened by 0 bases and J by 2 bases, with 7 bases between the two germline ends. Germline values: CDR1 SGHVS, CDR2 FQNEAQ. The CDR3 reads CASSLAGRNYGYTF. DNA of the CDR3: TGTGCCAGCAGCTTAGCCGGGAGGAACTATGGCTACACCTTC. Drawing the rest from reference TRBV7-8 and TRBJ1-2, the complete variable domain is GAGVSQSPRYKVAKRGQDVALRCDPISGHVSLFWYQQALGQGPEFLTYFQNEAQLDKSGLPSDRFFAERPEGSVSTLKIQRTQQEDSAVYLCASSLAGRNYGYTFGSGTRLTVV.

This clone appeared once. This chain joins TRBV7-2 and TRBJ1-6, with 8 positions matching TRBD1. Germline-derived CDR1 and CDR2 are SGHTA and FQGNSA. The CDR3 sequence is 16 residues long. The trim removed 4 bases at V and 7 bases at J, leaving 9 bases unmatched. The CDR3 region has the DNA TGTGCCAGCAGCTCAGGGGGCCTCCTTATAAATTCACCCCTCCACTTT. Its translation: CASSSGGLLINSPLHF.